These 6 T cell receptor beta chains originate from one sample sequenced in a study of blood T cell repertoires in COVID-19. The method was immunoSEQ multiplex PCR; TCRdb's version includes in-frame clones alone and lacks a portion of them. The sample consists of 140,000 to 150,000 clones, 84% of them appearing once. The sequencing sample was made of peripheral blood. Receptors originate from a man between 60 and 75 years old with active or convalescent COVID-19.

The V gene is TRBV15, the J gene TRBJ1-3, with a possible D match to TRBD1 (5 bases). The CDR3 is made up of 16 amino acids. Germline V gene data show CDR1 as LNHNV and CDR2 as YYDKDF (reference sequence). The ends were cut back, 4 bases at V and 4 bases at J, with 17 bases in the middle. The CDR3 spells CATSTRGFTAGNTIYF. CDR3 DNA: TGTGCCACCAGCACTAGGGGATTTACGGCGGGAAACACCATATATTTT.

This chain uses TRBV18 with TRBJ1-6, with D perhaps TRBD1 (5 bases). Germline V CDR1 and CDR2: KGHSH, LQKENI. V lost 1 base and J lost 1, with 11 bases in between. CDR3 length: 17 residues. The CDR3 loop is CASSPRTGSSYNSPLHF. Written as DNA, the CDR3 is TGTGCCAGCTCACCACGAACAGGATCATCCTATAATTCACCCCTCCACTTT.

The chain combines TRBV5-1 with TRBJ2-1; 10 bases are shared with TRBD2. V lost 6 bases and J lost 2; bases outside the gene matches: 8. Germline loops: CDR1 SGHRS, CDR2 YFSETQ. This CDR3 region has 16 residues. CDR3 region: CASTLIAGGAYNEQFF. DNA of the CDR3: TGCGCCAGCACCCTAATAGCGGGAGGTGCCTACAATGAGCAGTTCTTC.

The chain links TRBV5-1 to TRBJ1-4, with unresolved D. CDR3 length: 15 amino acids. Germline-derived CDR1 and CDR2 are SGHRS and YFSETQ. Trimming stripped 4 bases from V and 8 bases from J, with 18 bases between. The DNA for the CDR3 is TGCGCCAGCAGCCCCACCGGGGAAGTTGAAGAAAAACTGTTTTTT. This translates into CASSPTGEVEEKLFF.

This chain connects TRBV19 to TRBJ1-4, with D uncertain. The CDR3 is 15 residues long. Trimming left V 7 bases short and J 0 bases short, with 12 bases between. From germline, CDR1 is LNHDA and CDR2 SQIVND (reference sequence). The CDR3 nucleotides read TGTGCCAGTACCCCAGGTTGGGCAACTAATGAAAAACTGTTTTTT. The encoded protein is CASTPGWATNEKLFF. Drawing the rest from reference TRBV19 and TRBJ1-4, the complete variable domain is DGGITQSPKYLFRKEGQNVTLSCEQNLNHDAMYWYRQDPGQGLRLIYYSQIVNDFQKGDIAEGYSVSREKKESFPLTVTSAQKNPTAFYLCASTPGWATNEKLFFGSGTQLSVL.

The chain uses TRBV6-5 and TRBJ1-5; unclear D gene. The length of the CDR3 is 13 residues. Per germline, CDR1 MNHEY and CDR2 SVGAGI. The V and J ends lost 6 bases and 11 bases respectively, with 17 bases between them. The CDR3 loop is CASSSGWQRAQHF. The CDR3 region has the DNA TGTGCCAGCAGCTCAGGATGGCAGCGGGCCCAGCATTTT.